The rows below give T cell receptor beta chains drawn from one sample of a study of CD8 T cells in acute hepatitis C reinfection. Profiled with immunoSEQ multiplex PCR; TCRdb holds only in-frame clones, not every one. The repertoire holds about 38,000 clones, 70% to 90% seen once, with approximately 10% in the top ten. Sequencing was done on a sample of naive CD8+ T cells from PBMCs. These receptors were obtained from a woman under 30 who spontaneously cleared hepatitis C infection. Both conserved end residues are part of each CDR3. A D gene is named only where the DNA matches it firmly. Some rows have no size entry. The others give once, few or many, or a class for an expanded clone.

CAWSRGDLYEQYF | TGTGCCTGGAGTCGAGGGGATCTCTACGAGCAGTACTTC | TRBJ2-7 | NA | NA | TRBV30
CASSPTDTSGRGNEQFF | TGTGCCAGCTCCCCGACCGATACTAGCGGGAGGGGGAATGAGCAGTTCTTC | TRBJ2-1 | TRBD2 | NA | TRBV9
CASSYAGRDTDTQYF | TGTGCCAGCAGCTACGCCGGGCGGGACACAGATACGCAGTATTTT | TRBJ2-3 | NA | NA | TRBV11-2
CASSQVGGSYNEQFF | TGTGCCAGCAGCCAAGTAGGCGGGTCCTACAATGAGCAGTTCTTC | TRBJ2-1 | NA | NA | TRBV4-2
CASSLSSPYGYTF | TGTGCCAGCAGCTTATCTTCTCCCTATGGCTACACCTTC | TRBJ1-2 | NA | NA | TRBV7-9
CASSSSSGEQYF | TGTGCCAGCAGTTCCTCCTCCGGGGAGCAGTACTTC | TRBJ2-7 | NA | few | TRBV27
CASSIGDPLYNEQFF | TGTGCCAGTAGTATCGGTGATCCCCTATACAATGAGCAGTTCTTC | TRBJ2-1 | NA | NA | TRBV19
CSVVLSGTSTDTQYF | TGCAGCGTTGTCCTCAGCGGCACTAGCACAGATACGCAGTATTTT | TRBJ2-3 | NA | NA | TRBV29-1
CASSSSASYNEQFF | TGTGCCAGCAGCTCCAGCGCCTCCTACAATGAGCAGTTCTTC | TRBJ2-1 | NA | NA | TRBV7-2
CASSLDGIEAFF | TGTGCCAGCAGCTTAGATGGGATTGAAGCTTTCTTT | TRBJ1-1 | NA | NA | TRBV11-2
CASTYSSWETQYF | TGTGCCAGCACCTACTCTAGCTGGGAGACCCAGTACTTC | TRBJ2-5 | NA | NA | TRBV7-2
CASTSTITGVMNEQFF | TGCGCCAGCACTTCCACCATCACGGGAGTAATGAATGAGCAGTTCTTC | TRBJ2-1 | NA | NA | TRBV5-1
CASSMGGSNTEAFF | TGTGCCAGCAGTATGGGGGGTTCCAACACTGAAGCTTTCTTT | TRBJ1-1 | NA | NA | TRBV6-6
CASSYSVQKGTYEQYF | TGTGCCAGCAGTTACTCCGTACAGAAGGGGACCTACGAGCAGTACTTC | TRBJ2-7 | NA | NA | TRBV6-5
CASSLVARYEAFF | TGTGCCAGCAGCTTAGTTGCCAGATACGAAGCTTTCTTT | TRBJ1-1 | NA | NA | TRBV7-2
CASSLAASTGINGYTF | TGTGCCAGCAGCTTAGCTGCTAGTACAGGTATTAATGGCTACACCTTC | TRBJ1-2 | NA | few | TRBV7-9
CASRESSGPEQFF | TGTGCCAGTAGGGAATCGAGCGGGCCTGAGCAGTTCTTC | TRBJ2-1 | NA | NA | TRBV7-6
CASSTLDRGLQPQHF | TGTGCCAGCAGCACATTAGACAGGGGGCTTCAGCCCCAGCATTTT | TRBJ1-5 | TRBD1 | NA | TRBV5-8
CASSPPVPGNTIYF | TGTGCCAGCTCACCACCCGTCCCTGGAAACACCATATATTTT | TRBJ1-3 | NA | NA | TRBV18
CASSRSGYGYTF | TGTGCCAGCAGTCGCTCTGGCTATGGCTACACCTTC | TRBJ1-2 | NA | NA | TRBV27
CASSVAGLAGAGNTGELFF | TGTGCCAGCAGCGTAGCCGGACTAGCGGGAGCGGGGAACACCGGGGAGCTGTTTTTT | TRBJ2-2 | TRBD2 | NA | TRBV9
CASSLDQSGMFSDTQYF | TGTGCCAGCAGCCTCGACCAAAGCGGGATGTTCTCAGATACGCAGTATTTT | TRBJ2-3 | TRBD2 | NA | TRBV7-3
CASSVAEQAPPFEQYF | TGTGCCAGCAGCGTAGCTGAACAGGCCCCACCTTTCGAGCAGTACTTC | TRBJ2-7 | NA | NA | TRBV9
CATSRDAEQYF | TGTGCCACCAGCAGAGATGCCGAGCAGTACTTC | TRBJ2-7 | NA | NA | TRBV15
CASSYSSTGPYEQYF | TGTGCCAGCAGTTATTCCTCGACTGGGCCCTACGAGCAGTACTTC | TRBJ2-7 | NA | NA | TRBV6-5